These 15 T cell receptor beta chains share one sample of origin, sequenced in a study of blood T cell repertoires in COVID-19 (TCRdb year 2020). Library construction relied on the immunoSEQ multiplex PCR assay. As stored in TCRdb, this immuneACCESS dataset retains in-frame rearrangements with V and J assigned. A fraction of the clones does not appear; measured against another copy, unresolved V genes explain less than half of the discrepancy, and the remainder lacks a known reason. Here the sample has about 82,000 clones; roughly 80% occur a single time. Of the sample, about 11% falls within the top ten clones. Sequenced input: peripheral blood. These receptors all come from a woman aged 40 to 50 with active or convalescent COVID-19.

The chain is built from TRBV7-9 and TRBJ2-2; 10 bases fit TRBD2. V was clipped by 3 bases and J by 5 bases; unmatched bases: 9. CDR1 is SEHNR, CDR2 FQNEAQ, per germline (reference sequence). The CDR3 is made up of 17 amino acids. The CDR3, as DNA: TGTGCCAGCAGCTTTCTTATAGCGGGAGGTCCTACCGGGGAGCTGTTTTTT. The encoded protein is CASSFLIAGGPTGELFF.

The chain employs TRBV11-3 and TRBJ2-5; 7 nucleotides match TRBD1. The CDR3 sequence is 15 residues long. Germline loops: CDR1 SGHNT, CDR2 YENEEA. J gave up 0 bases and V 3 bases, and 4 bases lay outside the gene matches. Here the CDR3 reads CASSFGTVHQETQYF. CDR3 sequence (DNA): TGTGCCAGCAGCTTCGGGACAGTACACCAAGAGACCCAGTACTTC.

This sequence joins TRBV19 and TRBJ2-3; 10 nucleotides match TRBD2. Germline V lookup: CDR1 LNHDA, CDR2 SQIVND (reference sequence). J gave up 3 bases and V 7 bases, and 7 bases lay outside the gene matches. This CDR3 is built from 15 residues. The CDR3 DNA reads TGTGCCAGTACTTCTAGCGGGAGTGTGACAGATACGCAGTATTTT. Amino acids: CASTSSGSVTDTQYF.

CDR3 coding DNA: TGTGCCAGCAGACCTTACAGGAGCTCCTACGAGCAGTACTTC. Its translation: CASRPYRSSYEQYF. The chain has TRBV27 and TRBJ2-7; maybe TRBD1 (5 bases). The germline gives CDR1 MNHEY, CDR2 SMNVEV (reference sequence). The germline V and J ends were trimmed by 6 bases and 0 bases, with 12 bases remaining between them. The CDR3 is 14 residues long.

This clone has a handful of counts. The chain uses TRBV11-1 and TRBJ1-1, with TRBD1 identical over 7 bases. Germline CDR1 is SGHAT and CDR2 is FQDESV (reference sequence). This CDR3 region has 14 residues. V was clipped by 1 base and J by 5 bases; unmatched bases: 4. Here the CDR3 reads CASSLDRGGTEAFF. DNA of the CDR3: TGTGCCAGCAGCTTAGACAGGGGCGGTACTGAAGCTTTCTTT.

The chain is built from TRBV20-1 and TRBJ2-7; maybe TRBD2 (6 bases). CDR1 is DFQATT and CDR2 is SNEGSKA in the germline V gene (reference sequence). Trimming stripped 3 bases from V and 4 bases from J, with 16 bases between. The CDR3 spans 14 residues. CDR3 DNA sequence: TGCAGTGCTAGTTCAATACTGGGGACTTACGAGCAGTACTTC. It codes for CSASSILGTYEQYF.

About this clone: This sample also contains other DNA sequences that code for the same CDR3. This rearrangement joins TRBV7-7 to TRBJ2-1; 7 nucleotides match TRBD1. The CDR3 totals 15 residues. Germline CDR1 and CDR2: SSHAT and FNYEAQ (reference sequence). V was pared by 5 bases and J by 0 bases, with 4 bases of the junction left unmatched. CDR3 nucleotide sequence: TGTGCCAGCAGCCGGACAGGTAGCTCCTACAATGAGCAGTTCTTC. Protein product: CASSRTGSSYNEQFF.

V gene TRBV6-5 combines with J gene TRBJ1-4; no definite D call. The ends were cut back, 7 bases at V and 8 bases at J, with 17 bases in the middle. The CDR3 is made up of 14 amino acids. The germline V gene has CDR1 MNHEY and CDR2 SVGAGI. The CDR3 here is CASTTTWTGEKLFF. CDR3 in DNA: TGTGCCAGCACCACAACCTGGACTGGAGAAAAACTGTTTTTT.

J is TRBJ1-6 and V is TRBV18; tentative D call: TRBD1 (5 bases). Germline V lookup: CDR1 KGHSH, CDR2 LQKENI. Deletions cut 4 bases from V and 8 bases from J, with 6 bases between. The CDR3 is made up of 12 amino acids. The CDR3 region is CASSLGHSPLHF. CDR3 sequence (DNA): TGTGCCAGCTCACTGGGGCATTCACCCCTCCACTTT.

V is TRBV18 and J is TRBJ2-7; D remains ambiguous. The CDR3 covers 14 residues. Germline-derived CDR1 and CDR2 are KGHSH and LQKENI. V dropped 1 base and J dropped 4 bases, with 11 bases sitting between them. CDR3 residues: CASSPLPRLYEQYF. The DNA for the CDR3 is TGTGCCAGCTCACCACTGCCTAGATTGTACGAGCAGTACTTC.

This chain joins TRBV6-5 and TRBJ1-2, with 8 bases aligning to TRBD1. V lost 6 bases and J lost 3; bases outside the gene matches: 6. There are 14 residues in the CDR3. Germline V gives CDR1 MNHEY, CDR2 SVGAGI. The CDR3 DNA sequence: TGTGCCAGCAGGAAAGACAGGGGACACTATGGCTACACCTTC. This codes for CASRKDRGHYGYTF.

The J gene is TRBJ1-3, the V gene TRBV7-2; 8 positions agree with TRBD1. Germline trimming cut 4 bases from V and 4 bases from J; bases unmatched to any gene: 9. The germline V gene has CDR1 SGHTA and CDR2 FQGNSA. The CDR3 consists of 16 residues. In DNA form, the CDR3 reads TGTGCCAGCAGCTCCTCCCCGGGACAGGACGGAAACACCATATATTTT. Translating gives CASSSSPGQDGNTIYF.

The chain uses TRBV10-1 and TRBJ2-5, with a weak D call TRBD1 (6 bases). Germline V CDR1 and CDR2: WNHNN, SYGVQD (reference sequence). V lost 6 bases and J lost 9, with 17 bases in between. The CDR3 length is 13 residues. The CDR3 loop is CASSAEPGAAQYF. The CDR3 region has the DNA TGCGCCAGCAGCGCCGAACCAGGGGCGGCCCAGTACTTC.

V gene TRBV6-2 or TRBV6-3 combines with J gene TRBJ1-1; 11 bases line up with TRBD1. Trimming removed 1 base from V and 1 base from J; junction bases left unmatched: 5. The CDR3 covers 17 residues. The germline V gene has CDR1 MNHEY and CDR2 SVGEGT. The CDR3 coding sequence is TGTGCCAGCAGTTACTGGGGACAGGGGGGATGGAACACTGAAGCTTTCTTT. Amino acids: CASSYWGQGGWNTEAFF.

This clone was picked up a small number of times. V is TRBV11-2 and J is TRBJ2-7; a possible D gene is TRBD1 (6 bases). Trimming took off 3 bases at V and 3 bases at J, with 12 bases between the two ends. Germline lookup yields CDR1 SGHAT and CDR2 FQNNGV. The CDR3 is 14 residues long. CDR3 sequence (DNA): TGTGCCAGCAGCTTCGGGACAAGCGGCTACGAGCAGTACTTC. It specifies CASSFGTSGYEQYF. Variable domain in full (rest from reference TRBV11-2 and TRBJ2-7): EAGVAQSPRYKIIEKRQSVAFWCNPISGHATLYWYQQILGQGPKLLIQFQNNGVVDDSQLPKDRFSAERLKGVDSTLKIQPAKLEDSAVYLCASSFGTSGYEQYFGPGTRLTVT.